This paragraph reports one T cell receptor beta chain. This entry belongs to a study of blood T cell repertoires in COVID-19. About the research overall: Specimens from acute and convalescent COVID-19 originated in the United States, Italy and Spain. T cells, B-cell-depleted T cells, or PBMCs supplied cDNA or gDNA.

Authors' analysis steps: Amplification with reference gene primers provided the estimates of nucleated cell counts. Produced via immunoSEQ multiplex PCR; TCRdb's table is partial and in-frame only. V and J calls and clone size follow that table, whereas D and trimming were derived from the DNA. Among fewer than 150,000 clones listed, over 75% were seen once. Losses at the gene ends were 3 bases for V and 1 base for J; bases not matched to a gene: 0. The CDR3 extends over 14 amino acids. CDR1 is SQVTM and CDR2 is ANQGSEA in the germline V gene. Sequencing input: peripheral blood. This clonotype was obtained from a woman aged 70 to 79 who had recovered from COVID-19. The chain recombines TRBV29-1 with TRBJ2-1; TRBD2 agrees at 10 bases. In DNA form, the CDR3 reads TGCAGCGTTGAGGGACTAGCGTCCTACAATGAGCAGTTCTTC. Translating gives CSVEGLASYNEQFF.